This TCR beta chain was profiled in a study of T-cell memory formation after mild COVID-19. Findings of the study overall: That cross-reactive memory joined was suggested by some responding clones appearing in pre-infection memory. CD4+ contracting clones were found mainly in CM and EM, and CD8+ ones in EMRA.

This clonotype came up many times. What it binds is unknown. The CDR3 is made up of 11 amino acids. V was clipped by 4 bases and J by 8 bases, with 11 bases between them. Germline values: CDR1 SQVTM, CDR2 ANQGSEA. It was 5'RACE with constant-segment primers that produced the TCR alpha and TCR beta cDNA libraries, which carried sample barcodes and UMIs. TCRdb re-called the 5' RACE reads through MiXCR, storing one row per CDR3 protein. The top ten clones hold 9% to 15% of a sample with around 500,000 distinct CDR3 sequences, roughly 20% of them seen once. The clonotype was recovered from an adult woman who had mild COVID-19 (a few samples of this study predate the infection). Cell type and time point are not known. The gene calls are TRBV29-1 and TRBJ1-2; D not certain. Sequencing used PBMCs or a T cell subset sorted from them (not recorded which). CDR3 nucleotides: TGCAGCGTTGTTTGGGGTGGAGGCTACACCTTC. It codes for CSVVWGGGYTF.